This passage covers 32 T cell receptor beta chains from one sample sequenced in a study of T and B cells in COVID-19 patients. Each TRB amplification used about 250-550 ng of genomic DNA from blood. Multiplex PCR with BIOMED2 TRB-A/B primer pools amplified TRB rearrangements. TCRdb re-derived calls from the multiplex PCR reads in MiXCR, one entry per CDR3 protein. The sample yields over 4,000 distinct CDR3 sequences, around 30% seen once. Material: blood. These receptors originate from a human donor with active COVID-19.

This clonotype is judged medium-sized. This chain uses TRBV15 with TRBJ2-7, with TRBD2 as a possible D gene (6 bases). Germline CDR1 LNHNV, CDR2 YYDKDF (reference sequence). The CDR3 has 15 residues. V was cut by 0 bases and J by 3 bases, with 12 bases left in between. The DNA for the CDR3 is TGTGCCACCAGCAGAGATTCCGGGAGTCGCTACGAGCAGTACTTC. Residues: CATSRDSGSRYEQYF.

Judged by abundance, this clonotype is medium-sized. The chain carries TRBV19 and TRBJ2-7, with 7 bases that match TRBD2. V was pared by 4 bases and J by 3 bases, with 3 bases of the junction left unmatched. Germline loops: CDR1 LNHDA, CDR2 SQIVND (reference sequence). CDR3 length: 13 amino acids. Here the CDR3 reads CASSKGRVYEQYF. The CDR3 bases are TGTGCCAGTAGTAAGGGGAGGGTCTACGAGCAGTACTTC.

This chain uses TRBV15 with TRBJ2-3; 11 nucleotides match TRBD2. This CDR3 has 18 amino acids. V dropped 3 bases and J dropped 5; count of bases not matched to a gene: 13. Germline CDR1 and CDR2: LNHNV and YYDKDF (reference sequence). CDR3 amino acids: CATSRFGTSGVLGDTQYF. As DNA, the CDR3 is TGTGCCACCAGCAGGTTCGGGACTAGCGGAGTTCTAGGAGATACGCAGTATTTT.

Relative to its sample, this clonotype is medium-sized. The V and J genes are TRBV6-5 and TRBJ1-6, with D unresolved. CDR3 length equals 15 residues. Per germline, CDR1 MNHEY and CDR2 SVGAGI. V lost 6 bases, J lost 9 bases, and 18 bases lay in between. Here the CDR3 reads CASRTSHLWSSPLHF. As DNA, the CDR3 is TGTGCCAGCAGGACCTCGCACTTGTGGAGTTCACCCCTCCACTTT.

In this sample, this clonotype is medium-sized. The chain has TRBV18 and TRBJ2-5; 8 nucleotides match TRBD2. J lost 2 bases, V lost 2 bases, and 4 bases had no gene match. Germline V lookup: CDR1 KGHSH, CDR2 LQKENI. The CDR3 runs 15 residues. CDR3 in DNA: TGTGCCAGCTCACCAAGCGGGAGAAGTCAAGAGACCCAGTACTTC. Encoded protein: CASSPSGRSQETQYF. The whole variable domain, filled in from reference TRBV18 and TRBJ2-5, reads NAGVMQNPRHLVRRRGQEARLRCSPMKGHSHVYWYRQLPEEGLKFMVYLQKENIIDESGMPKERFSAEFPKEGPSILRIQQVVRGDSAAYFCASSPSGRSQETQYFGPGTRLLVL.

This chain joins TRBV20-1 and TRBJ1-2, with D perhaps TRBD1 (6 bases). Germline lookup yields CDR1 DFQATT and CDR2 SNEGSKA (reference sequence). CDR3 length: 15 residues. V was trimmed by 0 bases and J by 8 bases, leaving 19 bases between them. For the CDR3, the DNA is TGCAGTGCTAGAGAACCACAGGGTGTGGTCGGCGGCTACACCTTC. As protein: CSAREPQGVVGGYTF.

This clonotype was detected a few times. The gene calls are TRBV6-6 and TRBJ1-6; 11 bases match TRBD1. Germline V CDR1 and CDR2: MNHNY, SVGAGI (reference sequence). V shed 7 bases and J 7 bases; nucleotides not matched to a gene: 3. The CDR3 has 14 residues. CDR3 protein: CASNRDRGNSPLHF. The CDR3 DNA reads as TGTGCCAGCAACCGGGACAGGGGGAATTCACCCCTCCACTTT.

This clonotype was counted between two and nine times. The chain recombines TRBV5-1 with TRBJ2-5, with D perhaps assigned TRBD1 or TRBD2 (5 bases each). V was shortened by 4 bases and J by 1 base, with 14 bases between the two germline ends. This CDR3 region has 15 residues. Germline-derived CDR1 and CDR2 are SGHRS and YFSETQ. The CDR3 sequence: CASSLTGDLQETQYF. The CDR3 bases are TGCGCCAGCAGCCTAACCGGGGACCTCCAAGAGACCCAGTACTTC.

In this sample, this clonotype is medium-sized. The chain links TRBV5-5 to TRBJ1-5; D ambiguous. CDR3 length equals 14 residues. Trimming took off 4 bases at V and 1 base at J, with 9 bases between the two ends. From germline, CDR1 is SGHKS and CDR2 YYEKEE (reference sequence). CDR3 sequence reads: CASSQTSSNQPQHF. Written as DNA, the CDR3 is TGTGCCAGCAGCCAAACCAGCAGCAATCAGCCCCAGCATTTT.

In this sample, this clonotype is medium-sized (0.01 to 0.1%). J is TRBJ2-7 and V is TRBV18, with 8 bases matching TRBD2. Germline CDR1 KGHSH, CDR2 LQKENI. The CDR3 sequence is 17 residues long. The V gene end was trimmed by 2 bases and the J gene end by 1 base; junction bases not matched to a gene: 10. CDR3 DNA: TGTGCCAGCTCACCATTCCCCCCGGGAGGGAGGTCCTACGAGCAGTACTTC. Its protein is CASSPFPPGGRSYEQYF.

By proportion, this clonotype is medium-sized. The chain recombines TRBV30 with TRBJ1-3; D remains ambiguous. Trimming removed 1 base from V and 3 bases from J, with 7 bases in between. Germline values: CDR1 GTSNPN, CDR2 SVGIG (reference sequence). CDR3 length: 13 amino acids. CDR3 region: CAWSEGYGNTIYF. The CDR3 DNA reads as TGTGCCTGGAGTGAGGGATATGGAAACACCATATATTTT.

CDR3 protein: CASSPPYNRVDRYGYTF. Written as DNA, the CDR3 is TGTGCCAGCAGTCCCCCATATAACAGGGTGGACCGCTATGGCTACACCTTC. The rearrangement links TRBV27 to TRBJ1-2, with D possibly being TRBD1 (6 bases). The CDR3 runs to 17 residues. CDR1 is MNHEY, CDR2 SMNVEV, per germline (reference sequence). V was shortened by 5 bases and J by 4 bases, with 23 bases between the two germline ends.

As regards this clonotype: One junction end does not reproduce the germline sequence, and a read error may be involved. The genes are TRBV7-9 and TRBJ1-5; no firm D call. Germline V gene lookup returns CDR1 SEHNR and CDR2 FQNEAQ (reference sequence). The CDR3 contains 13 residues. The CDR3 coding sequence is TGTGCCAGCCGCTTCGATGGCAATCAGCCCCAGCATTTT. Protein sequence: CASRFDGNQPQHF. Drawing the rest from reference TRBV7-9 and TRBJ1-5, the complete variable domain is DTGVSQNPRHKITKRGQNVTFRCDPISEHNRLYWYRQTLGQGPEFLTYFQNEAQLEKSRLLSDRFSAERPKGSFSTLEIQRTEQGDSAMYLCASRFDGNQPQHFGDGTRLSIL.

This clonotype is medium-sized within its sample. This sequence joins TRBV6-1 and TRBJ2-5, with 7 positions matching TRBD1. Germline loops: CDR1 MNHNS, CDR2 SASEGT. The CDR3 has 14 residues. The J segment lost 2 bases and the V segment lost 6 bases, leaving 6 bases of the junction unmatched. CDR3 nucleotides: TGTGCCAGCAGACAGGGGAGTCAACAAGAGACCCAGTACTTC. Protein sequence: CASRQGSQQETQYF.

The V gene is TRBV20-1, the J gene TRBJ2-1; 8 bases are shared with TRBD2. CDR1 and CDR2 from the germline V gene are DFQATT and SNEGSKA (reference sequence). This CDR3 contains 14 residues. Unmatched junction bases numbered 3, after V lost 5 bases and J lost 0 bases. CDR3: CSAERGSSYNEQFF. The CDR3 coding sequence is TGCAGTGCTGAGCGGGGGAGCTCCTACAATGAGCAGTTCTTC.

This clonotype is deemed medium-sized (0.01 to 0.1%). The rearrangement uses TRBV20-1 and TRBJ1-2, with no clear D. The CDR3 length is 15 residues. The germline CDR1 and CDR2 sequences are DFQATT and SNEGSKA (reference sequence). Trimming left V 4 bases short and J 4 bases short, with 19 bases between. The CDR3 DNA follows: TGCAGTGCTACCCACGAAGACCCCAGCCTCTATGGCTACACCTTC. This gives the protein CSATHEDPSLYGYTF.

With regard to this clonotype: Since a much larger clone is just one base distant, this may be a read error. The chain joins TRBV6-2 or TRBV6-3 to TRBJ2-7; D is unresolved. Germline loops: CDR1 MNHEY, CDR2 SVGEGT. CDR3 length: 12 residues. CDR3 sequence reads: CASSGRHHEQCF. In DNA, the CDR3 is TGTGCCAGCAGTGGTAGGCATCACGAGCAGTGCTTC.

This rearrangement joins TRBV12-3 or TRBV12-4 to TRBJ1-2, with 7 bases fitting TRBD1. The CDR3 length is 14 residues. V shed 6 bases and J 8 bases; nucleotides not matched to a gene: 12. The CDR3 DNA reads as TGTGCCAGCAGCGGGACAGACCATTACGGCGGCTACACCTTC. This codes for CASSGTDHYGGYTF.

By its share, this clonotype is medium-sized. The chain carries TRBV5-1 and TRBJ2-7; no clear D gene. CDR1 and CDR2 (germline): SGHRS, YFSETQ. The V end lost 4 bases, the J end lost 5 bases, and 4 bases lay between the germline ends. The CDR3 consists of 10 residues. The CDR3 spells CASSGDEQYF. The CDR3 bases are TGCGCCAGCAGCGGAGACGAGCAGTACTTC.

This clonotype was counted once. The rearrangement links TRBV15 to TRBJ2-5; 9 nucleotides line up with TRBD2. Germline V gene lookup returns CDR1 LNHNV and CDR2 YYDKDF (reference sequence). With 4 bases clipped from V and 5 bases from J, the junction kept 8 bases outside the gene matches. This CDR3 contains 15 residues. The DNA for the CDR3 is TGTGCCACCAGCATGGCGGGGGGGCGTCGGGAGACCCAGTACTTC. Encoded protein: CATSMAGGRRETQYF. Looking up the rest from reference TRBV15 and TRBJ2-5 gives the full variable domain: DAMVIQNPRYQVTQFGKPVTLSCSQTLNHNVMYWYQQKSSQAPKLLFHYYDKDFNNEADTPDNFQSRRPNTSFCFLDIRSPGLGDTAMYLCATSMAGGRRETQYFGPGTRLLVL.

The chain joins TRBV7-6 to TRBJ2-3, with 11 bases lining up with TRBD2. This CDR3 has 17 amino acids. J lost 6 bases, V lost 2 bases, and 10 bases had no gene match. CDR1 SGHVS and CDR2 FNYEAQ come from the germline V gene. The CDR3 loop is CASSLLRLAGQADTQYF. In DNA form, the CDR3 reads TGTGCCAGCAGCTTATTGAGACTAGCGGGACAAGCGGATACGCAGTATTTT.

The chain links TRBV20-1 to TRBJ2-1; 7 positions agree with TRBD2. The CDR3 is 15 residues long. Germline CDR1 DFQATT, CDR2 SNEGSKA (reference sequence). The CDR3 here is CSCYRGRVGYNEQFF. CDR3 in DNA: TGCAGCTGCTATCGCGGGAGAGTGGGGTACAATGAGCAGTTCTTC.

This clonotype is medium-sized (0.01 to 0.1%) by share. The CDR3 sequence: CASSYLAGGYEQYF. The DNA for the CDR3 is TGTGCCAGCAGTTACCTAGCGGGGGGCTACGAGCAGTACTTC. This chain connects TRBV6-5 to TRBJ2-7; 11 nucleotides match TRBD2. The junction had 0 bases not matched to a gene; V was cut back by 2 bases and J by 3 bases. Germline CDR1 MNHEY, CDR2 SVGAGI. CDR3 length: 14 amino acids.

The chain uses TRBV4-3 and TRBJ1-2; D gene ambiguous. The CDR3 is made up of 16 amino acids. In germline, CDR1 is LGHNA, CDR2 YSLEER. V dropped 0 bases and J dropped 2 bases, with 13 bases sitting between them. Here the CDR3 DNA reads TGCGCCAGCAGCCAAGAAGTGGTGCGGACCAACTATGGCTACACCTTC. This gives the protein CASSQEVVRTNYGYTF.

This clonotype was observed a handful of times. The chain carries TRBV18 and TRBJ2-1, with 13 bases fitting TRBD2. The V gene end was trimmed by 6 bases and the J gene end by 4 bases; junction bases not matched to a gene: 12. The length of the CDR3 is 18 residues. CDR1 KGHSH and CDR2 LQKENI come from the germline V gene. The CDR3 here is CASSQTRTSGGGYNEQFF. The CDR3 bases are TGTGCCAGCTCCCAGACGCGTACTAGCGGGGGGGGATACAATGAGCAGTTCTTC.

The chain recombines TRBV6-2 or TRBV6-3 with TRBJ1-2; TRBD1 aligns across 7 bases. The junction had 7 bases not matched to a gene; V was cut back by 2 bases and J by 4 bases. Germline V gene lookup returns CDR1 MNHEY and CDR2 SVGEGT. CDR3 length: 15 residues. CDR3 DNA sequence: TGTGCCAGCAGTTACCCCGGGACAGCGCTCTATGGCTACACCTTC. Its translation is CASSYPGTALYGYTF.

The CDR3: CASSTRTGFSSEQYF. The CDR3, as DNA: TGTGCCAGCAGCACTAGGACAGGGTTTTCGTCCGAGCAGTACTTC. The chain uses TRBV5-4 and TRBJ2-7; 8 nucleotides align to TRBD1. Germline CDR1 SGHNT, CDR2 YYREEE (reference sequence). This CDR3 is built from 15 residues. V shed 4 bases, J shed 6 bases, and the junction held 12 bases outside the gene matches.

This clonotype is labeled as medium-sized. The chain uses TRBV19 and TRBJ1-2; D is perhaps TRBD1 (6 bases). In germline, CDR1 is LNHDA, CDR2 SQIVND (reference sequence). The CDR3 sequence is 13 residues long. V was cut by 5 bases and J by 4 bases, with 11 bases left in between. CDR3 residues: CASSPQGPYGYTF. CDR3 DNA sequence: TGTGCCAGTAGTCCACAGGGCCCCTATGGCTACACCTTC.

In this sample, this clonotype turned up a few times. This chain uses TRBV11-1 with TRBJ1-1; 8 nucleotides agree with TRBD1. CDR3 length: 16 residues. Germline V gene sequence: CDR1 SGHAT, CDR2 FQDESV (reference sequence). With 3 bases clipped from V and 4 bases from J, the junction kept 10 bases outside the gene matches. The CDR3 spells CASSFGTGWSGTEAFF. CDR3 DNA: TGTGCCAGCAGCTTCGGGACAGGCTGGTCGGGCACTGAAGCTTTCTTT.

This clonotype was detected only a few times. The J gene is TRBJ2-1, the V gene TRBV12-3 or TRBV12-4; 8 bases line up with TRBD2. The CDR3 length is 16 residues. V trimming: 6 bases; J trimming: 8 bases; junction bases outside the gene matches: 15. CDR3 coding DNA: TGTGCCAGCAGGGGACCAAGAGCTAGCGGGCCCCATGAGCAGTTCTTC. This sequence encodes CASRGPRASGPHEQFF.

This clonotype was observed a few times. This chain connects TRBV5-1 to TRBJ1-2, with TRBD1 as a possible D gene (5 bases). This CDR3 region has 13 residues. CDR1 SGHRS and CDR2 YFSETQ come from the germline V gene. V was cut by 6 bases and J by 2 bases, with 11 bases left in between. CDR3 residues: CASKTGPNYGYTF. CDR3 DNA sequence: TGCGCCAGCAAGACGGGACCGAACTATGGCTACACCTTC.

This clonotype is classed as medium-sized. The chain couples TRBV5-1 to TRBJ2-7, with D maybe TRBD1 (5 bases). This CDR3 contains 15 residues. V was shortened by 4 bases and J by 5 bases, with 19 bases between the two germline ends. Looked up from germline, CDR1 is SGHRS and CDR2 is YFSETQ. The CDR3 nucleotides are TGCGCCAGCAGCGGGGCCGCGGCGCACGTGGACGAGCAGTACTTC. Amino acid sequence: CASSGAAAHVDEQYF.